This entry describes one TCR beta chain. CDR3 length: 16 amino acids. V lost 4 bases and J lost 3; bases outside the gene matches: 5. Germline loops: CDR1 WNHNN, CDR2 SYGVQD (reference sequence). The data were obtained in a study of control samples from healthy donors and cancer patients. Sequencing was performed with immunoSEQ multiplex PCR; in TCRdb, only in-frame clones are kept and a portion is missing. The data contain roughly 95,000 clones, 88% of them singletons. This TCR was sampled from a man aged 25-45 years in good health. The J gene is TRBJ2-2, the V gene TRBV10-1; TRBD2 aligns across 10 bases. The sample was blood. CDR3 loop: CASSGSTSGDTGELFF. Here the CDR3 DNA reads TGCGCCAGCAGTGGGTCTACTAGCGGGGACACCGGGGAGCTGTTTTTT.